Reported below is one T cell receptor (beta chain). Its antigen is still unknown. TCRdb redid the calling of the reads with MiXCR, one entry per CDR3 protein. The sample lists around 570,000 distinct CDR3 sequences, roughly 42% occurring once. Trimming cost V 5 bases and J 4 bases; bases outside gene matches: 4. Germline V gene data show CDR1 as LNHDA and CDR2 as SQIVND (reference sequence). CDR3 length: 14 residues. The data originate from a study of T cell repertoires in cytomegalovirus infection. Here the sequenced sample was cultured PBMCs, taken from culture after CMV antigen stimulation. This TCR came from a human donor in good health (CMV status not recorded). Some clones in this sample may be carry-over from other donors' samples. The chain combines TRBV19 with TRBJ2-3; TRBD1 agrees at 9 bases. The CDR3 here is CASSSQGAPDTQYF. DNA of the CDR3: TGTGCCAGTAGTTCACAGGGGGCTCCAGATACGCAGTATTTT. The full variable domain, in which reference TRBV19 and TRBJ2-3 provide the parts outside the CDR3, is DGGITQSPKYLFRKEGQNVTLSCEQNLNHDAMYWYRQDPGQGLRLIYYSQIVNDFQKGDIAEGYSVSREKKESFPLTVTSAQKNPTAFYLCASSSQGAPDTQYFGPGTRLTVL.